This T cell receptor (beta chain) was sequenced for a study of CD8+ T cells in alopecia areata. Sequencing templates came from extracted RNA that was reverse transcribed into cDNA. Produced via immunoSEQ multiplex PCR; TCRdb's table is partial and in-frame only. The sample comprises roughly 150,000 clones, around 62% of which are singletons, and 35% to 45% rests with the top ten. The CDR3 is made up of 18 amino acids. V lost 1 base and J lost 2; bases outside the gene matches: 12. Looked up from germline, CDR1 is SEHNR and CDR2 is FQNEAQ (reference sequence). The sequence derives from a human donor in good health. The V call is TRBV7-9, the J call TRBJ2-3; 7 bases line up with TRBD2. Input material: CD8+ T cells sorted from blood. CDR3 sequence reads: CASSLEVRAGVPTDTQYF. CDR3 DNA sequence: TGTGCCAGCAGCTTAGAAGTACGGGCGGGAGTCCCCACAGATACGCAGTATTTT.